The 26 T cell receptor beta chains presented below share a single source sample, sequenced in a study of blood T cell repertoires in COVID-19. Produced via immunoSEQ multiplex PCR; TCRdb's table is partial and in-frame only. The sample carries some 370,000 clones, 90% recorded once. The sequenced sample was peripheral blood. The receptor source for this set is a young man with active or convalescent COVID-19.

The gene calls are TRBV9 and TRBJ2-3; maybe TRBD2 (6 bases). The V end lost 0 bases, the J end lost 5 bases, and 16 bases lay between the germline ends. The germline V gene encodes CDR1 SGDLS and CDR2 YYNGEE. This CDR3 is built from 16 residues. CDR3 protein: CASSVVVSGKRDTQYF. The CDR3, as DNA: TGTGCCAGCAGCGTAGTGGTTAGCGGTAAAAGAGATACGCAGTATTTT.

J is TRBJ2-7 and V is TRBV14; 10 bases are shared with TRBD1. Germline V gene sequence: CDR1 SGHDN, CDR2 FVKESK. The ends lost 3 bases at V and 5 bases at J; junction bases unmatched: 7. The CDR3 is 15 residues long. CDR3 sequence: CASSQAGQGYNEQYF. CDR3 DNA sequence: TGTGCCAGCAGCCAGGCGGGACAGGGGTACAACGAGCAGTACTTC.

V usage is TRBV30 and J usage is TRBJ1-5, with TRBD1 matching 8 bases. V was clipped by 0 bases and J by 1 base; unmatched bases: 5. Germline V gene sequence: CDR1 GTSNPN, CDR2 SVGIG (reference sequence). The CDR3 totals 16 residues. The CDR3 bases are TGTGCCTGGAGTGTAAACAGGGGGGTAAGCAATCAGCCCCAGCATTTT. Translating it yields CAWSVNRGVSNQPQHF.

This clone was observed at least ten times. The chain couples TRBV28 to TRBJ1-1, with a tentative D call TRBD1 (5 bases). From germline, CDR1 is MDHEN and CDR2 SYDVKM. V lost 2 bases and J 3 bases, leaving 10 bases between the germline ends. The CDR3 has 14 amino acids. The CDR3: CASSLTQGYTEAFF. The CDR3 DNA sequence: TGTGCCAGCAGTTTAACTCAGGGATACACTGAAGCTTTCTTT.

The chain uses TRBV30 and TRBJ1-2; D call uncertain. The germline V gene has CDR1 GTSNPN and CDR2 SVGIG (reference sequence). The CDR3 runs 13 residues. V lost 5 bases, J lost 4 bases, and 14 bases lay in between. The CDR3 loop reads CAWDGIGAYGYTF. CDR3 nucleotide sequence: TGTGCCTGGGACGGAATAGGAGCCTATGGCTACACCTTC.

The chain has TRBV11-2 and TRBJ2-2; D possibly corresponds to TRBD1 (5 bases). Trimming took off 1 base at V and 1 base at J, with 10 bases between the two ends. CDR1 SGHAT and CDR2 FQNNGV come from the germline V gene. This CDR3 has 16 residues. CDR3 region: CASSLAGRENTGELFF. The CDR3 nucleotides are TGTGCCAGCAGCTTAGCGGGCAGGGAGAACACCGGGGAGCTGTTTTTT.

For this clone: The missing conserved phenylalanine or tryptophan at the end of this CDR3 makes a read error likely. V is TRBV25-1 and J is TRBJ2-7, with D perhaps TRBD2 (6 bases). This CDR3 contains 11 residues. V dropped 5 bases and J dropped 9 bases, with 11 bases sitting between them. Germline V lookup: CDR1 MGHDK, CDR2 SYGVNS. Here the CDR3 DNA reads TGTGCCAGCAGTAACCTGGGGGGGCAGTACCTC. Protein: CASSNLGGQYL.

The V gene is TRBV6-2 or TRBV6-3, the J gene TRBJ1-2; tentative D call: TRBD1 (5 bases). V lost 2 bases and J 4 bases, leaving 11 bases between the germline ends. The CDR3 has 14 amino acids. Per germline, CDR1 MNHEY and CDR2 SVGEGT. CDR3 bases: TGTGCCAGCAGTTACCAGGGCGCGATCTATGGCTACACCTTC. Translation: CASSYQGAIYGYTF.

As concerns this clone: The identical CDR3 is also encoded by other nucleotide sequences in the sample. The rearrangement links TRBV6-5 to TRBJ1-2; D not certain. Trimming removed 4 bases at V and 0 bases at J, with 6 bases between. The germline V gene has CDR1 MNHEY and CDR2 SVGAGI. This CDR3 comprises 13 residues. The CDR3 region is CASSSDSNYGYTF. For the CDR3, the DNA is TGTGCCAGCAGTTCCGACTCTAACTATGGCTACACCTTC.

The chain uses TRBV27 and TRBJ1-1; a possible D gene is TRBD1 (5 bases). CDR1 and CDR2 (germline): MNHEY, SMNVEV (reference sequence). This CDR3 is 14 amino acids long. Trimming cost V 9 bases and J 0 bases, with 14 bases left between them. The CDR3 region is CASSLTAMNTEAFF. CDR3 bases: TGTGCCAGTAGCCTGACAGCCATGAACACTGAAGCTTTCTTT.

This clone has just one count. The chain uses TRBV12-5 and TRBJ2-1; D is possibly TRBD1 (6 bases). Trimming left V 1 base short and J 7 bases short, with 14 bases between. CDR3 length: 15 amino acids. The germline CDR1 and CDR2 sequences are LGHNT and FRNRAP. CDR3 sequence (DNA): TGTGCTAGTGGTTTGGGAGGCAGGGGTCAGAATGAGCAGTTCTTC. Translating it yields CASGLGGRGQNEQFF.

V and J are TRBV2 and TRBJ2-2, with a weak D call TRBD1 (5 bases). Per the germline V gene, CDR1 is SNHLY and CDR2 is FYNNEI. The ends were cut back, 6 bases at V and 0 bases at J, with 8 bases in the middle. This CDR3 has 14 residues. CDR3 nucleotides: TGTGCCAGCAGACAGGTTACGAACACCGGGGAGCTGTTTTTT. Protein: CASRQVTNTGELFF.

The CDR3 coding sequence is TGTGCCAGTAGTCCCCGCCAGGGGGTCTCTGGAAACACCATATATTTT. It is translated as CASSPRQGVSGNTIYF. The V call is TRBV19, the J call TRBJ1-3; 7 bases align to TRBD1. The length of the CDR3 is 16 residues. Germline V gene data show CDR1 as LNHDA and CDR2 as SQIVND (reference sequence). The trim removed 5 bases at V and 0 bases at J, leaving 7 bases unmatched. Variable domain in full (rest from reference TRBV19 and TRBJ1-3): DGGITQSPKYLFRKEGQNVTLSCEQNLNHDAMYWYRQDPGQGLRLIYYSQIVNDFQKGDIAEGYSVSREKKESFPLTVTSAQKNPTAFYLCASSPRQGVSGNTIYFGEGSWLTVV.

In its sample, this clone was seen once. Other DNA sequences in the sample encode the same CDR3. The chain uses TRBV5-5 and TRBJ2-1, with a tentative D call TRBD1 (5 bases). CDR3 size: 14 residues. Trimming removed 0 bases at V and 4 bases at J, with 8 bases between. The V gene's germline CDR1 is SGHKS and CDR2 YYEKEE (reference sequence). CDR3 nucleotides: TGTGCCAGCAGCTTGGTACAGGCGTACAATGAGCAGTTCTTC. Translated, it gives CASSLVQAYNEQFF.

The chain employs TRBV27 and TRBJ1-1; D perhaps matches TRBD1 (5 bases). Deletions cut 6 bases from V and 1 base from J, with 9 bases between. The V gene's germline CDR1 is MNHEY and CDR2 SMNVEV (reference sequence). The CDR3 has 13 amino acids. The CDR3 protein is CASSLGPNTEAFF. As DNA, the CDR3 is TGTGCCAGCAGCCTGGGGCCGAACACTGAAGCTTTCTTT.

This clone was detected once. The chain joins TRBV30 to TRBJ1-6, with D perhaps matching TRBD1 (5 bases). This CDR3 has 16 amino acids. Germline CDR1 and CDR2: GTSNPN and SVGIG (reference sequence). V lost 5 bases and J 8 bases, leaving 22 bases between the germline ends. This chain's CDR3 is CAWGNGNGQGDSPLHF. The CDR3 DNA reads TGTGCCTGGGGAAACGGAAACGGCCAGGGTGATTCACCCCTCCACTTT.

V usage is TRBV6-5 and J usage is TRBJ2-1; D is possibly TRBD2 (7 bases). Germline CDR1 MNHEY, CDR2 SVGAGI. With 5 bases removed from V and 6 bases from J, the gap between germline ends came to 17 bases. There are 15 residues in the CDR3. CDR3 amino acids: CASSKRGGAGNEQFF. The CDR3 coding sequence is TGTGCCAGCAGTAAGAGGGGGGGCGCGGGCAATGAGCAGTTCTTC.

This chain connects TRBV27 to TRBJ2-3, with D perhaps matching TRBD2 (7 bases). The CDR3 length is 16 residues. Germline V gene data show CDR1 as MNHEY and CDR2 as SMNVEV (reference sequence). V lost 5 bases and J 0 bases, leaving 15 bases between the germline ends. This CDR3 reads CASSRRGAGSTDTQYF. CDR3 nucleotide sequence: TGTGCCAGCAGTCGCCGGGGGGCCGGCAGCACAGATACGCAGTATTTT.

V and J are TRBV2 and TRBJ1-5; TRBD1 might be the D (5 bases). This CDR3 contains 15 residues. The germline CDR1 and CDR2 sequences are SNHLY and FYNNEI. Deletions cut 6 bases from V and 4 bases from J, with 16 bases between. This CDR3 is CASRQAQGRNQPQHF. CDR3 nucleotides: TGTGCCAGCAGGCAGGCCCAGGGCCGAAATCAGCCCCAGCATTTT.

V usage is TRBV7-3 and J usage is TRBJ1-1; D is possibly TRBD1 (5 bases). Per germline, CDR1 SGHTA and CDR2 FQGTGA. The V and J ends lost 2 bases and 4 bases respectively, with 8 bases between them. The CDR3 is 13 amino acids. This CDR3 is CASSLWGGTEAFF. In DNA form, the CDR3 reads TGTGCCAGCAGCTTATGGGGGGGCACTGAAGCTTTCTTT.

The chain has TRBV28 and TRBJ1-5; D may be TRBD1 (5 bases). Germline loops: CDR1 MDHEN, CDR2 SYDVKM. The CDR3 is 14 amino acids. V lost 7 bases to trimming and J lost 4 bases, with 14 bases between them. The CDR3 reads CASTSGLKNQPQHF. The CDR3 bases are TGTGCCAGCACCTCGGGACTAAAAAATCAGCCCCAGCATTTT.

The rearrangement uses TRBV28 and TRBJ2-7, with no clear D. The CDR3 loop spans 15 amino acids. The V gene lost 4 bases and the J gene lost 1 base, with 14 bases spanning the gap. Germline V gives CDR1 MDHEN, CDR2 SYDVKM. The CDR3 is CASSSIVLGSYEQYF. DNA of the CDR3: TGTGCCAGCAGTTCCATTGTCCTAGGATCCTACGAGCAGTACTTC.

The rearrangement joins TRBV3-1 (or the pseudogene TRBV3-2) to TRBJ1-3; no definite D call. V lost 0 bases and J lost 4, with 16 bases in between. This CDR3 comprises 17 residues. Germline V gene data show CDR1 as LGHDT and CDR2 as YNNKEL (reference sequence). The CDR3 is CASSQESPGWRGNTIYF. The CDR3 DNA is TGTGCCAGCAGCCAAGAGTCACCGGGGTGGAGAGGAAACACCATATATTTT.

Here the CDR3 reads CASSRGYNEQFF. DNA for the CDR3: TGTGCCAGCAGTCGAGGGTACAATGAGCAGTTCTTC. The V gene is TRBV12-3 or TRBV12-4, the J gene TRBJ2-1; the D gene is possibly TRBD2 (5 bases). This CDR3 has 12 residues. Trimming took 5 bases from V and 4 from J, leaving 6 bases between them.

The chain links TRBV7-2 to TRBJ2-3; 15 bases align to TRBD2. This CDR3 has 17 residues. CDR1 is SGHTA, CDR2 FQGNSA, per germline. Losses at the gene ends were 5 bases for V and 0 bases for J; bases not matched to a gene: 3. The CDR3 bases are TGTGCCAGCAGCCCCGGACTAGCGGGGGGGAGCACAGATACGCAGTATTTT. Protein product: CASSPGLAGGSTDTQYF. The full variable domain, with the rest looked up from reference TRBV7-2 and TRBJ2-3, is GAGVSQSPSNKVTEKGKDVELRCDPISGHTALYWYRQSLGQGLEFLIYFQGNSAPDKSGLPSDRFSAERTGGSVSTLTIQRTQQEDSAVYLCASSPGLAGGSTDTQYFGPGTRLTVL.

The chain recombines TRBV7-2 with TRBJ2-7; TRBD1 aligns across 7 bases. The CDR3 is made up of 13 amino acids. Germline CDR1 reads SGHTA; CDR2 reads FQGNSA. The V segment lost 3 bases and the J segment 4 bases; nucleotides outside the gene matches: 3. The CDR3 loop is CASSFGRGYEQYF. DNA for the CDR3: TGTGCCAGCAGCTTTGGCAGGGGGTACGAGCAGTACTTC.